The clone carrying this T cell receptor (beta chain) was picked up a small number of times. Its antigen remains unknown. These data come from a study of OX40 agonist ivuxolimab in advanced cancers. Study-level background: The study treated patients with ivuxolimab, an agonistic anti-OX40 (CD134) antibody. Enrolled patients in dose escalation had cancers that were hepatocellular carcinoma, melanoma, renal cell or head and neck cancer. Study-wide results and caveats: The authors did not determine the antigen specificity of the expanded peripheral T cells. It was also the case that some nonresponders had low normalized T-cell clonal expansion.

Measured with immunoSEQ multiplex PCR; TCRdb has only the in-frame clones, and not every one. Of approximately 61,000 clones detected, approximately 80% appear once; the ten largest clones hold 1.2%. This TCR was recovered from an adult with an advanced solid tumor such as melanoma, head and neck, liver or kidney cancer. The sample was CD4+ or CD8+ T cells sorted from blood, taken in a trial of the OX40 agonist ivuxolimab.

CDR3 region: CASSVGEGLVLHF. The CDR3 nucleotides are TGTGCCAGCAGCGTAGGAGAGGGTCTTGTCCTCCACTTT. The chain joins TRBV9 to TRBJ1-6; D gene unclear. The CDR3 is 13 amino acids. The V end was cut by 0 bases, the J end by 15 bases, with 13 bases between. Germline values: CDR1 SGDLS, CDR2 YYNGEE.